The clone carrying this T cell receptor beta chain appeared a single time. The sample belongs to a study of blood T cell repertoires in COVID-19. At the level of the study: There were acute and convalescent COVID-19 samples, and they came from the United States, Italy and Spain.

This table comes from immunoSEQ multiplex PCR, and its TCRdb copy is limited to in-frame clones, with some not included. The sample holds approximately 500,000 clones, roughly nine tenths seen once. The CDR3 length is 14 residues. V gave up 1 base and J gave up 7 bases, with 10 bases separating them. CDR1 and CDR2 from the germline V gene are SGHVS and FQNEAQ. This receptor was obtained from a young man with COVID-19, enrolled during active disease. This sequence joins TRBV7-8 and TRBJ1-4; D is unresolved. Sample: peripheral blood. In DNA form, the CDR3 reads TGTGCCAGCAGCTTAGAAGGAGGGAGTGAAAAACTGTTTTTT. Translating gives CASSLEGGSEKLFF. Full variable domain (missing parts from reference TRBV7-8 and TRBJ1-4): GAGVSQSPRYKVAKRGQDVALRCDPISGHVSLFWYQQALGQGPEFLTYFQNEAQLDKSGLPSDRFFAERPEGSVSTLKIQRTQQEDSAVYLCASSLEGGSEKLFFGSGTQLSVL.